This TCR beta chain was recovered during a study of T cell repertoires in cytomegalovirus infection. There are many counts of this clonotype. Antigen: not known. TCRdb called the reads again in MiXCR, with one record for every CDR3 protein. The repertoire consists of about 140,000 distinct CDR3 sequences, with more than 30% occurring once and the leading ten covering about 56%. J gave up 6 bases and V 1 base, and 3 bases lay outside the gene matches. The CDR3 contains 14 residues. CDR1 is SEHNR and CDR2 is FQNEAQ in the germline V gene (reference sequence). The source is a human donor in good health (CMV status not recorded). Some clones in this sample may be carry-over from other donors' samples. Sequences were derived from CD8+ T cells from cultured PBMCs, sampled from culture after CMV antigen stimulation. V and J are TRBV7-9 and TRBJ2-1; 7 nucleotides agree with TRBD2. CDR3: CASSLELATNEQFF. CDR3 DNA sequence: TGTGCCAGCAGCTTAGAACTAGCGACCAATGAGCAGTTCTTC.